A selection of T cell receptor beta chains follows, all from one sample in a study of cytomegalovirus exposure and HLA in healthy donors. Produced via immunoSEQ multiplex PCR; TCRdb's table is partial and in-frame only. Among around 120,000 clones listed, roughly 80% were seen once. Sequencing used PBMCs. The receptors here all came from a female donor in good health and CMV-seropositive. The CDR3 runs from the conserved cysteine through the conserved F or W. The D gene is left open where the match is weak. Some rows have no size entry. The others give once, few or many, or a class for an expanded clone.

V gene: TRBV6-1
clone size: NA
D gene: TRBD2
J gene: TRBJ2-5
CDR3 protein: CASTTGGWETQYF
CDR3 DNA: TGTGCCAGCACCACGGGAGGGTGGGAGACCCAGTACTTC

V gene: TRBV5-8
clone size: NA
D gene: TRBD1
J gene: TRBJ1-5
CDR3 protein: CASSLGQGGQPQHF
CDR3 DNA: TGTGCCAGCAGCCTCGGACAGGGGGGTCAGCCCCAGCATTTT

V gene: TRBV30
clone size: NA
D gene: NA
J gene: TRBJ1-1
CDR3 protein: CAWSVGRRATEAFF
CDR3 DNA: TGTGCCTGGAGTGTCGGGAGGCGGGCCACTGAAGCTTTCTTT

V gene: TRBV9
clone size: few
D gene: NA
J gene: TRBJ1-6
CDR3 protein: CASSAWPTTANYNSPLHF
CDR3 DNA: TGTGCCAGCAGCGCATGGCCGACGACAGCTAACTATAATTCACCCCTCCACTTT

V gene: TRBV19
clone size: NA
D gene: NA
J gene: TRBJ1-1
CDR3 protein: CASSIHPMNTEAFF
CDR3 DNA: TGTGCCAGTAGTATACATCCTATGAACACTGAAGCTTTCTTT

V gene: TRBV4-1
clone size: NA
D gene: NA
J gene: TRBJ1-2
CDR3 protein: CASSQVQVQRLSTNGYTF
CDR3 DNA: TGCGCCAGCAGCCAAGTTCAAGTTCAGCGGCTCTCTACCAATGGCTACACCTTC

V gene: TRBV4-1
clone size: NA
D gene: NA
J gene: TRBJ2-5
CDR3 protein: CASSQLTGKETQYF
CDR3 DNA: TGCGCCAGCAGCCAACTTACAGGGAAGGAGACCCAGTACTTC

V gene: TRBV7-6
clone size: NA
D gene: TRBD2
J gene: TRBJ2-2
CDR3 protein: CASSLAYSGGLTGELFF
CDR3 DNA: TGTGCCAGCAGCTTAGCGTATAGCGGGGGTTTAACCGGGGAGCTGTTTTTT

V gene: TRBV19
clone size: NA
D gene: NA
J gene: TRBJ1-2
CDR3 protein: CASSPTGFYGYTF
CDR3 DNA: TGTGCCAGTAGTCCGACAGGTTTTTATGGCTACACCTTC

V gene: TRBV6-5
clone size: NA
D gene: NA
J gene: TRBJ1-1
CDR3 protein: CASSYSWSGTEAFF
CDR3 DNA: TGTGCCAGCAGTTACTCGTGGTCGGGCACTGAAGCTTTCTTT

V gene: TRBV5-1
clone size: once
D gene: TRBD1
J gene: TRBJ1-1
CDR3 protein: CASSLGLTGDLSEAFF
CDR3 DNA: TGCGCCAGCAGCTTGGGACTTACAGGGGATCTGAGTGAAGCTTTCTTT

V gene: TRBV30
clone size: once
D gene: TRBD1
J gene: TRBJ2-7
CDR3 protein: CAWTHRGAGGYEQYF
CDR3 DNA: TGTGCCTGGACCCACAGGGGGGCAGGGGGCTACGAGCAGTACTTC

V gene: TRBV6-6
clone size: NA
D gene: TRBD1
J gene: TRBJ1-1
CDR3 protein: CAIADRVENTEAFF
CDR3 DNA: TGTGCCATAGCGGACAGGGTCGAGAACACTGAAGCTTTCTTT

V gene: TRBV9
clone size: NA
D gene: NA
J gene: TRBJ2-3
CDR3 protein: CASSTSGFTDTQYF
CDR3 DNA: TGTGCCAGCAGTACCAGCGGCTTCACAGATACGCAGTATTTT

V gene: TRBV7-2
clone size: NA
D gene: NA
J gene: TRBJ1-6
CDR3 protein: CASSFIVGTPFNSPLHF
CDR3 DNA: TGTGCCAGCAGCTTCATCGTCGGGACTCCTTTCAATTCACCCCTCCACTTT

V gene: TRBV9
clone size: NA
D gene: NA
J gene: TRBJ1-2
CDR3 protein: CASSAGPGLYGYTF
CDR3 DNA: TGTGCCAGCAGCGCAGGACCGGGGTTATATGGCTACACCTTC

V gene: TRBV10-3
clone size: NA
D gene: TRBD1
J gene: TRBJ2-6
CDR3 protein: CAIRDRGSSGANVLTF
CDR3 DNA: TGTGCCATCAGGGACAGGGGATCCTCTGGGGCCAACGTCCTGACTTTC

V gene: TRBV2
clone size: once
D gene: NA
J gene: TRBJ1-1
CDR3 protein: CASSLSTRNTEAFF
CDR3 DNA: TGTGCCAGCTCCTTGTCCACGCGGAACACTGAAGCTTTCTTT

V gene: TRBV9
clone size: NA
D gene: NA
J gene: TRBJ2-3
CDR3 protein: CASSVRLSADTQYF
CDR3 DNA: TGTGCCAGCAGCGTGAGGCTATCTGCAGATACGCAGTATTTT

V gene: TRBV2
clone size: NA
D gene: NA
J gene: TRBJ2-5
CDR3 protein: CASSYLVLGETQYF
CDR3 DNA: TGTGCCAGCAGTTACCTGGTACTCGGGGAGACCCAGTACTTC

V gene: TRBV9
clone size: few
D gene: NA
J gene: TRBJ1-3
CDR3 protein: CASSVGGNPGNTIYF
CDR3 DNA: TGTGCCAGCAGCGTAGGCGGAAACCCTGGAAACACCATATATTTT

V gene: TRBV21-1
clone size: once
D gene: NA
J gene: TRBJ1-1
CDR3 protein: CASSSRGQPNTEAFF
CDR3 DNA: TGTGCCAGTTCGAGCCGCGGACAGCCCAACACTGAAGCTTTCTTT

V gene: TRBV18
clone size: NA
D gene: TRBD2
J gene: TRBJ2-3
CDR3 protein: CASSGSGGSTDTQYF
CDR3 DNA: TGTGCCAGTTCGGGATCGGGGGGGAGCACAGATACGCAGTATTTT

V gene: TRBV6-6
clone size: NA
D gene: TRBD1
J gene: TRBJ1-4
CDR3 protein: CASSYRGQATNEKLFF
CDR3 DNA: TGTGCCAGCAGTTACCGCGGACAGGCAACTAATGAAAAACTGTTTTTT

V gene: TRBV5-1
clone size: NA
D gene: TRBD1
J gene: TRBJ2-7
CDR3 protein: CASSLSGQGANEQYF
CDR3 DNA: TGCGCCAGCAGCTTGTCAGGACAGGGGGCAAACGAGCAGTACTTC

V gene: TRBV27
clone size: NA
D gene: TRBD1
J gene: TRBJ1-6
CDR3 protein: CASNYRGIDSPLHF
CDR3 DNA: TGTGCCAGCAACTACAGGGGAATTGATTCACCCCTCCACTTT

V gene: TRBV15
clone size: NA
D gene: TRBD1
J gene: TRBJ2-7
CDR3 protein: CATSTGTGTYEQYF
CDR3 DNA: TGTGCCACCAGCACAGGGACAGGGACCTACGAGCAGTACTTC

V gene: TRBV29-1
clone size: NA
D gene: NA
J gene: TRBJ1-5
CDR3 protein: CSVGARDQPQHF
CDR3 DNA: TGCAGCGTTGGCGCCAGGGATCAGCCCCAGCATTTT

V gene: TRBV18
clone size: NA
D gene: NA
J gene: TRBJ1-1
CDR3 protein: CASSPVGQMNTEAFF
CDR3 DNA: TGTGCCAGCTCACCAGTTGGACAGATGAACACTGAAGCTTTCTTT

V gene: TRBV7-9
clone size: NA
D gene: NA
J gene: TRBJ1-2
CDR3 protein: CASSPRSSGGYTF
CDR3 DNA: TGTGCCAGCAGCCCGAGGTCGTCTGGTGGCTACACCTTC

V gene: TRBV18
clone size: NA
D gene: NA
J gene: TRBJ1-3
CDR3 protein: CASSEGSGNTIYF
CDR3 DNA: TGTGCCAGCTCAGAGGGTTCTGGAAACACCATATATTTT

V gene: TRBV5-1
clone size: once
D gene: NA
J gene: TRBJ2-7
CDR3 protein: CASSPGPTSSYEQYF
CDR3 DNA: TGCGCCAGCAGCCCCGGACCAACTAGCTCCTACGAGCAGTACTTC

V gene: TRBV6-5
clone size: NA
D gene: TRBD2
J gene: TRBJ2-7
CDR3 protein: CASSPTRGGEYF
CDR3 DNA: TGTGCCAGCAGCCCGACCCGGGGGGGCGAGTACTTC

V gene: TRBV6-5
clone size: few
D gene: NA
J gene: TRBJ1-4
CDR3 protein: CASSSTGITNEKLFF
CDR3 DNA: TGTGCCAGCAGTTCTACAGGGATAACTAATGAAAAACTGTTTTTT

V gene: TRBV2
clone size: NA
D gene: NA
J gene: TRBJ1-3
CDR3 protein: CASSGPEGNTIYF
CDR3 DNA: TGTGCCAGCAGTGGCCCAGAAGGAAACACCATATATTTT

V gene: TRBV28
clone size: NA
D gene: TRBD1
J gene: TRBJ1-1
CDR3 protein: CASSLGQGNTEAFF
CDR3 DNA: TGTGCCAGCAGCCTCGGACAGGGAAACACTGAAGCTTTCTTT

V gene: TRBV7-2
clone size: NA
D gene: NA
J gene: TRBJ2-4
CDR3 protein: CASSASLAKNIQYF
CDR3 DNA: TGTGCCAGCAGCGCAAGCCTAGCCAAAAACATTCAGTACTTC

V gene: TRBV5-1
clone size: NA
D gene: TRBD1
J gene: TRBJ2-1
CDR3 protein: CASSHGTDLYNEQFF
CDR3 DNA: TGCGCCAGCAGCCACGGGACAGACCTTTACAATGAGCAGTTCTTC

V gene: TRBV29-1
clone size: NA
D gene: NA
J gene: TRBJ2-5
CDR3 protein: CSARHTGGALQETQYF
CDR3 DNA: TGCAGCGCAAGACATACAGGGGGGGCCCTCCAAGAGACCCAGTACTTC

V gene: TRBV6-5
clone size: NA
D gene: NA
J gene: TRBJ1-4
CDR3 protein: CASSYLAGYNEKLFF
CDR3 DNA: TGTGCCAGCAGTTACCTCGCGGGGTATAATGAAAAACTGTTTTTT

V gene: TRBV9
clone size: NA
D gene: NA
J gene: TRBJ1-3
CDR3 protein: CASSVVPGGPGNTIYF
CDR3 DNA: TGTGCCAGCAGCGTAGTCCCGGGGGGACCTGGAAACACCATATATTTT

V gene: TRBV29-1
clone size: NA
D gene: TRBD1
J gene: TRBJ2-2
CDR3 protein: CSVSGGDTGELFF
CDR3 DNA: TGCAGCGTCTCAGGGGGCGACACCGGGGAGCTGTTTTTT

V gene: TRBV27
clone size: NA
D gene: NA
J gene: TRBJ1-6
CDR3 protein: CASSFQFSPLHF
CDR3 DNA: TGTGCCAGCAGTTTCCAGTTTTCACCCCTCCACTTT

V gene: TRBV7-9
clone size: NA
D gene: TRBD2
J gene: TRBJ2-1
CDR3 protein: CASSSPTGGPINEQFF
CDR3 DNA: TGTGCCAGCAGCTCCCCAACGGGGGGGCCGATCAATGAGCAGTTCTTC

V gene: TRBV4-2
clone size: NA
D gene: TRBD1
J gene: TRBJ2-7
CDR3 protein: CASSHPGQGYYEQYF
CDR3 DNA: TGTGCCAGCAGCCATCCGGGACAGGGGTACTACGAGCAGTACTTC

V gene: TRBV5-1
clone size: NA
D gene: NA
J gene: TRBJ1-2
CDR3 protein: CASSLVTQSIYGYTF
CDR3 DNA: TGCGCCAGCAGCTTGGTCACACAGAGCATCTATGGCTACACCTTC

V gene: TRBV5-1
clone size: NA
D gene: NA
J gene: TRBJ2-7
CDR3 protein: CASSPLTQPGSYEQYF
CDR3 DNA: TGCGCCAGCAGCCCGCTGACCCAACCGGGCTCCTACGAGCAGTACTTC

V gene: TRBV5-1
clone size: NA
D gene: NA
J gene: TRBJ2-5
CDR3 protein: CASSPTASRWETQYF
CDR3 DNA: TGCGCCAGCAGCCCCACCGCCTCACGGTGGGAGACCCAGTACTTC

V gene: TRBV7-3
clone size: NA
D gene: NA
J gene: TRBJ2-6
CDR3 protein: CASSVARSGANVLTF
CDR3 DNA: TGTGCCAGCAGCGTGGCCCGCTCTGGGGCCAACGTCCTGACTTTC